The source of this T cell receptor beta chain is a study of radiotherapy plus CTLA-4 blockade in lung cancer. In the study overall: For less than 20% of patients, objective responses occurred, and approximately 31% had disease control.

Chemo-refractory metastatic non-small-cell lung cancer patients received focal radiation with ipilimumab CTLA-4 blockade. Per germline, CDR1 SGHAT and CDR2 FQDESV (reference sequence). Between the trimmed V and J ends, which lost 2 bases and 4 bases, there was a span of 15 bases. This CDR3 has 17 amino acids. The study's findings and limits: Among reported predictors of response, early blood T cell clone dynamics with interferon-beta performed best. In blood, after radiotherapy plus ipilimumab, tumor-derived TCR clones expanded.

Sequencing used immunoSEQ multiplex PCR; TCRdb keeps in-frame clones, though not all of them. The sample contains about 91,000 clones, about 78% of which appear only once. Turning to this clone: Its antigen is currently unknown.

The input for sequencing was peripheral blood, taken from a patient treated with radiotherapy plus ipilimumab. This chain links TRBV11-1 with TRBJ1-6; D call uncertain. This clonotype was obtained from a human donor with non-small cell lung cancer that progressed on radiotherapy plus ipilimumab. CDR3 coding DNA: TGTGCCAGCAGCTTATTTTTACAGTCAGTTTATAATTCACCCCTCCACTTT. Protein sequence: CASSLFLQSVYNSPLHF.